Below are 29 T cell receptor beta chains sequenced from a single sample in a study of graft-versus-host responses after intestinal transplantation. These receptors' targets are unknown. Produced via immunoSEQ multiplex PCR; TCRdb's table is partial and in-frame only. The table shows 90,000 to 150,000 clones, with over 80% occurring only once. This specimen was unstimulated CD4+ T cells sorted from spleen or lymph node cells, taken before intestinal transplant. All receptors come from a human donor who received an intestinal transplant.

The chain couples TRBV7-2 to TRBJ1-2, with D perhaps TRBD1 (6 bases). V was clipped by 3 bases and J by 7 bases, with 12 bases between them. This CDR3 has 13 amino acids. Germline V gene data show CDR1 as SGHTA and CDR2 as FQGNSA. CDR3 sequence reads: CASSFPGASGYTF. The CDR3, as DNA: TGTGCCAGCAGCTTCCCAGGGGCGAGTGGCTACACCTTC.

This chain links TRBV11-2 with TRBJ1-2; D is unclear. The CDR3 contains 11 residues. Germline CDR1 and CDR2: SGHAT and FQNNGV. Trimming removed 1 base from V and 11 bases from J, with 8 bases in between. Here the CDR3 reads CASSLAAGYTF. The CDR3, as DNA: TGTGCCAGCAGCTTAGCTGCTGGGTACACCTTC.

CDR3 nucleotides: TGTGCCAGCACCCCTTATCTGGCAGGGTATCGGTCTGAAGCTTTCTTT. Translating it yields CASTPYLAGYRSEAFF. The chain links TRBV28 to TRBJ1-1; perhaps TRBD1 as D (5 bases). Germline V CDR1 and CDR2: MDHEN, SYDVKM. This CDR3 has 16 amino acids. V was cut by 7 bases and J by 6 bases, with 24 bases left in between.

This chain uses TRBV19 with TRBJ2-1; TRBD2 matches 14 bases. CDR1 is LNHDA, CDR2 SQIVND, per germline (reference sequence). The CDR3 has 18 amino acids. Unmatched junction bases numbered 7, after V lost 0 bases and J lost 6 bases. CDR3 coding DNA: TGTGCCAGTAGTATAGATCCATTAGGGACTAGCGGGAGCAATGAGCAGTTCTTC. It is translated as CASSIDPLGTSGSNEQFF.

The DNA for the CDR3 is TGTGCCAGCAGCCAAGGACGGAACCAAGAGACCCAGTACTTC. Translated: CASSQGRNQETQYF. The chain combines TRBV5-4 with TRBJ2-5; D ambiguous. Germline CDR1 and CDR2: SGHNT and YYREEE (reference sequence). The CDR3 consists of 14 residues. V shed 4 bases and J shed 0 bases, with 10 bases lying between them.

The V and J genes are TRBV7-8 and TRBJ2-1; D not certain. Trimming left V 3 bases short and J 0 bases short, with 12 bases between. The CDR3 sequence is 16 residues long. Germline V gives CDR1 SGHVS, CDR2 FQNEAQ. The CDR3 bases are TGTGCCAGCAGCTTTTGGATGACGAGCTCCTACAATGAGCAGTTCTTC. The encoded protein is CASSFWMTSSYNEQFF.

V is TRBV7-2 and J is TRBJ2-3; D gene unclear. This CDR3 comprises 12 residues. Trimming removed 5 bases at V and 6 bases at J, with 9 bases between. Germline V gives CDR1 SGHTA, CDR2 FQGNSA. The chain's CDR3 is CASSPGRDTQYF. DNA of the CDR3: TGTGCCAGCAGCCCCGGACGGGATACGCAGTATTTT. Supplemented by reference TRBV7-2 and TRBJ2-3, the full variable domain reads GAGVSQSPSNKVTEKGKDVELRCDPISGHTALYWYRQSLGQGLEFLIYFQGNSAPDKSGLPSDRFSAERTGGSVSTLTIQRTQQEDSAVYLCASSPGRDTQYFGPGTRLTVL.

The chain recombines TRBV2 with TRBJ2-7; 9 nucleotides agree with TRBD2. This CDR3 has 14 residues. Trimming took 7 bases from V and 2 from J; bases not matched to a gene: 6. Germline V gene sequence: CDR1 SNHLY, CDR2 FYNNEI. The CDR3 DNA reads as TGTGCCAGCATTCGGACTAGCGCAACCTACGAGCAGTACTTC. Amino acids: CASIRTSATYEQYF.

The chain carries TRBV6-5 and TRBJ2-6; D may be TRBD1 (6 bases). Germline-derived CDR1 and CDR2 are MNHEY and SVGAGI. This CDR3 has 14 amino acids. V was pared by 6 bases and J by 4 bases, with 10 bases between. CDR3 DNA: TGTGCCAGCAGCCCCACAGGGGGGGCCAACGTCCTGACTTTC. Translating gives CASSPTGGANVLTF.

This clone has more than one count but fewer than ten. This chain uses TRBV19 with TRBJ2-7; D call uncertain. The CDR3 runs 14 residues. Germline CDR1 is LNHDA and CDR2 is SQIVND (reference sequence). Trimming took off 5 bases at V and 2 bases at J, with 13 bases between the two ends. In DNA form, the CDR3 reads TGTGCCAGTAGTGATACCCCCTTAACCTACGAGCAGTACTTC. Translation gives CASSDTPLTYEQYF.

The CDR3 DNA is TGTGCCAGCAGCCGGGACGGGACCTACGAGCAGTACTTC. Its translation: CASSRDGTYEQYF. The genes are TRBV5-8 and TRBJ2-7, with D tentatively TRBD1 or TRBD2 (5 bases each). Germline V gene lookup returns CDR1 SGHTS and CDR2 YDEGEE. V lost 4 bases and J 2 bases, leaving 10 bases between the germline ends. The CDR3 is 13 amino acids.

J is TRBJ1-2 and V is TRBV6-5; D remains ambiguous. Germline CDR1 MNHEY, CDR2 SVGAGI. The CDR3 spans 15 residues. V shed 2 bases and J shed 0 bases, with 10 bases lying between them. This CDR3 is CASSYGGFSNYGYTF. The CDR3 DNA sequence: TGTGCCAGCAGTTACGGAGGGTTTTCTAACTATGGCTACACCTTC.

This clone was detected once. The CDR3 bases are TGTGCCAGCAGCGTAGAACCTGGCAGCTCCTACGAGCAGTACTTC. It is translated as CASSVEPGSSYEQYF. The chain uses TRBV9 and TRBJ2-7; D is undetermined. The V end lost 0 bases, the J end lost 0 bases, and 10 bases lay between the germline ends. The CDR3 length is 15 residues. CDR1 is SGDLS and CDR2 is YYNGEE in the germline V gene.

DNA for the CDR3: TGTGCCAGCAGTTTAATGGGACTAGTCTACGAGCAGTACTTC. This encodes CASSLMGLVYEQYF. V is TRBV28 and J is TRBJ2-7; 8 bases match TRBD2. CDR1 is MDHEN, CDR2 SYDVKM, per germline. CDR3 length equals 14 residues. V trimming: 2 bases; J trimming: 3 bases; junction bases outside the gene matches: 3.

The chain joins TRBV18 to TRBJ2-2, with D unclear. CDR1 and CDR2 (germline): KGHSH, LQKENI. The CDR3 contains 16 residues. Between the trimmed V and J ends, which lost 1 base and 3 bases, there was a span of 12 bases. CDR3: CASSPLMSEYTGELFF. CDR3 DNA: TGTGCCAGCTCACCACTGATGAGCGAATACACCGGGGAGCTGTTTTTT.

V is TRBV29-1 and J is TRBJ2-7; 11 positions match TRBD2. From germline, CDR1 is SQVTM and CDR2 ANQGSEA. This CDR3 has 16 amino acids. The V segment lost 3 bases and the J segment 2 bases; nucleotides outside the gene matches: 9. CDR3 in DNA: TGCAGCGTTGAGGGTCTAGCGGGAGGCGGCACCTACGAGCAGTACTTC. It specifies CSVEGLAGGGTYEQYF.

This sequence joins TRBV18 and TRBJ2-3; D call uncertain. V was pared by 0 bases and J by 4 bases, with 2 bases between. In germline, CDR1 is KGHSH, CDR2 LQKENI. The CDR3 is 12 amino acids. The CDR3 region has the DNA TGTGCCAGCTCACCACCGGCAGATACGCAGTATTTT. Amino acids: CASSPPADTQYF.

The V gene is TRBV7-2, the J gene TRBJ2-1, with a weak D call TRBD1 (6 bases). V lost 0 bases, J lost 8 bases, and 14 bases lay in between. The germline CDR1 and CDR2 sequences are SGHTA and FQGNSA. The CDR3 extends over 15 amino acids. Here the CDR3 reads CASSLALRGAHEQFF. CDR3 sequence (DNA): TGTGCCAGCAGCTTAGCTCTCAGGGGTGCGCATGAGCAGTTCTTC.

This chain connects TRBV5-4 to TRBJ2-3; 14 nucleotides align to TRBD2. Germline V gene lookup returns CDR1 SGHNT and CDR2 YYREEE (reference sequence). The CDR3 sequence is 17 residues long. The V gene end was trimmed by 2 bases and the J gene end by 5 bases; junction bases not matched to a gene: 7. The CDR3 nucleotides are TGTGCCAGCAGCTTCCCGGGACTAGCGGGAGTGGTAGATACGCAGTATTTT. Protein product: CASSFPGLAGVVDTQYF.

CDR3 DNA: TGTGCCAGCAGCAAAGGGAGTAGCCTCACAGATACGCAGTATTTT. Protein: CASSKGSSLTDTQYF. V is TRBV21-1 and J is TRBJ2-3; the DNA was not compared with TRBD2, the D call given in the table. TRBV21-1 is listed as a pseudogene. The CDR3 has 15 residues.

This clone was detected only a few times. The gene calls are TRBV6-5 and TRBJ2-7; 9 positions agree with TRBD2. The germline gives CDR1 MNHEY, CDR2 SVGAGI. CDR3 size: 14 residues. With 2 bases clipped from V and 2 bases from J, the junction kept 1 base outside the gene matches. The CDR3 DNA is TGTGCCAGCAGTTACCGCGGGAGGGCCTACGAGCAGTACTTC. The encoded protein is CASSYRGRAYEQYF.

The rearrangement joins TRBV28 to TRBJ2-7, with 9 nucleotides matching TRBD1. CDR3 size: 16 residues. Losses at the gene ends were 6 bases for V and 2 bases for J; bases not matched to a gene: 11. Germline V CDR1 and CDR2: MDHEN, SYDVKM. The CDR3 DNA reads TGTGCCAGCAGCCGGGGAGGGACAGGGCGGGCCTACGAGCAGTACTTC. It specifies CASSRGGTGRAYEQYF.

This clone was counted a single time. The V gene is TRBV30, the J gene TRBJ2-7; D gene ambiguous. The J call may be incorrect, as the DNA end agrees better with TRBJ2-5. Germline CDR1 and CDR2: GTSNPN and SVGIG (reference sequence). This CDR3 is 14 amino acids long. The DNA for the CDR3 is TGTGCCTGGAGTGTACTCCGAAAGGGAGAGACCCAGTACTTC. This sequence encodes CAWSVLRKGETQYF.

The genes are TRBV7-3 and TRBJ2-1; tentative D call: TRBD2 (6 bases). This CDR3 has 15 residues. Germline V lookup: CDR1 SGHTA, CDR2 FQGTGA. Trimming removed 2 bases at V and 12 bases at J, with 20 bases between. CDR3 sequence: CASSLVLSGLGGQFF. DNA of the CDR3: TGTGCCAGCAGCTTAGTTCTCAGCGGGTTGGGGGGGCAGTTCTTC.

CDR3 residues: CASSLSDETYEKLFF. The CDR3 nucleotides read TGTGCCAGCAGTTTATCCGACGAAACCTATGAAAAACTGTTTTTT. The V call is TRBV28, the J call TRBJ1-4, with D unresolved. Germline V gene data show CDR1 as MDHEN and CDR2 as SYDVKM. This CDR3 contains 15 residues. Trimming took off 1 base at V and 6 bases at J, with 12 bases between the two ends. The variable domain in full, completed from reference TRBV28 and TRBJ1-4, reads DVKVTQSSRYLVKRTGEKVFLECVQDMDHENMFWYRQDPGLGLRLIYFSYDVKMKEKGDIPEGYSVSREKKERFSLILESASTNQTSMYLCASSLSDETYEKLFFGSGTQLSVL.

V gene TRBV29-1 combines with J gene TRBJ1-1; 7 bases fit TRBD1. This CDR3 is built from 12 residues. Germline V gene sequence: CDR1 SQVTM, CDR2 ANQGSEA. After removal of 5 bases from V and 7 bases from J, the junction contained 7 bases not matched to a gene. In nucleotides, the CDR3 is TGCAGCGTTTTTCAAGACAGGGTTGAAGCTTTCTTT. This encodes CSVFQDRVEAFF.

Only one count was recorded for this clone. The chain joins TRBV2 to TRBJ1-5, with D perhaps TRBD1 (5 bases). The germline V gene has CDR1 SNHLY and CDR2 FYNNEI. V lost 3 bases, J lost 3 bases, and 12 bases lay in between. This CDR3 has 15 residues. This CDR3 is CASSEGSGTNQPQHF. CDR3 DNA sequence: TGTGCCAGCAGTGAGGGTTCGGGGACCAATCAGCCCCAGCATTTT.

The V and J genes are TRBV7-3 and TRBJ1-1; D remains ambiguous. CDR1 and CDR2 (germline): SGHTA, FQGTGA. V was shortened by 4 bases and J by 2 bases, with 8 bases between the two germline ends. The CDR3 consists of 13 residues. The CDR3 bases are TGTGCCAGCAGCTCCGACGTTAACACTGAAGCTTTCTTT. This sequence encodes CASSSDVNTEAFF.

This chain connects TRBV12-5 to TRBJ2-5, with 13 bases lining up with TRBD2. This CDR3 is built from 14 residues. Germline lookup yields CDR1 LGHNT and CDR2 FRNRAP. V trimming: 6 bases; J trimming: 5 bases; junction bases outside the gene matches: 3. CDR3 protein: CASGTTSGRETQYF. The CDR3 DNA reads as TGTGCTAGTGGAACGACTAGCGGGAGGGAGACCCAGTACTTC.